This TCR beta chain derives from a study of a mutant IDH1 vaccine in newly diagnosed glioma. Study details: Previous care, which was radiotherapy, temozolomide, or both, most often involved both.

The data were produced by immunoSEQ multiplex PCR, yet TCRdb's version contains in-frame clones alone and is incomplete. Here the sample spans approximately 36,000 clones, roughly 80% being singletons. The time point is: baseline, week 1 (first vaccination visit). Treatment in this sample: pre-vaccination baseline after standard-of-care therapy. Donors' newly diagnosed IDH1-mutant WHO grade 3 or 4 astrocytomas lacked nuclear ATRX. This CDR3 has 14 amino acids. In germline, CDR1 is LNHDA, CDR2 SQIVND (reference sequence). V lost 7 bases and J lost 4; bases outside the gene matches: 4. Study-wide findings and caveats: Overall, about 92% of patients had vaccine-induced immune responses. Pseudoprogression seemed unrelated to changes in top peripheral T cell clonotypes.

In the case of this clone: Its antigen is undetermined.

The rearrangement joins TRBV19 to TRBJ2-2, with TRBD1 matching over 9 bases. This clonotype was sampled from a middle-aged man with glioma. Some clones in this sample may be carry-over from other donors' samples. The sample in question was PBMCs, obtained from a glioma patient treated with radiotherapy, temozolomide or both. In DNA, the CDR3 is TGTGCCAGTACTAACAGGGGGCCCACCGGGGAGCTGTTTTTT. It yields the protein CASTNRGPTGELFF.